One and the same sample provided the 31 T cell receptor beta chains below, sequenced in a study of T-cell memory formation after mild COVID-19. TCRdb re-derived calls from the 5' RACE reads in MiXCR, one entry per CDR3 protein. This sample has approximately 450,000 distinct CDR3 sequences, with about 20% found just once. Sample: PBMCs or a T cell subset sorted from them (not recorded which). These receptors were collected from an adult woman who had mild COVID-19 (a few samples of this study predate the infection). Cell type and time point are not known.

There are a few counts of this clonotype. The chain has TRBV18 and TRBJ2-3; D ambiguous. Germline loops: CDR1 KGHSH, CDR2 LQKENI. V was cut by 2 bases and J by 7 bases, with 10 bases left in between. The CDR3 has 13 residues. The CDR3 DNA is TGTGCCAGCTCACCAAGCCGGTTGTATACGCAGTATTTT. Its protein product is CASSPSRLYTQYF.

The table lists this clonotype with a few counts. In nucleotides, the CDR3 is TGTGCCAGCAGCTTAAGTACAAAGAACACCGGGGAGCTGTTTTTT. It specifies CASSLSTKNTGELFF. The rearrangement joins TRBV7-3 to TRBJ2-2; D is undetermined. The germline CDR1 and CDR2 sequences are SGHTA and FQGTGA. CDR3 length: 15 residues. Trimming took off 1 base at V and 1 base at J, with 7 bases between the two ends. The whole variable domain, filled in from reference TRBV7-3 and TRBJ2-2, reads GAGVSQTPSNKVTEKGKYVELRCDPISGHTALYWYRQSLGQGPEFLIYFQGTGAADDSGLPNDRFFAVRPEGSVSTLKIQRTERGDSAVYLCASSLSTKNTGELFFGEGSRLTVL.

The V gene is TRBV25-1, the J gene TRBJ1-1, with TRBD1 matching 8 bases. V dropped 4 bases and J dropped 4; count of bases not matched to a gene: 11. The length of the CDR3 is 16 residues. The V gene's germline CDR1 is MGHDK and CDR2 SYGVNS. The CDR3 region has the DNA TGTGCCAGCAGTGGACAGACAGGGGTGGGCGGCACTGAAGCTTTCTTT. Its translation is CASSGQTGVGGTEAFF.

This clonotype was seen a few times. The CDR3 loop reads CASSLGAGGENEQFF. The DNA of the CDR3 is TGTGCCAGCAGCTTAGGAGCGGGGGGTGAAAATGAGCAGTTCTTC. The chain combines TRBV7-6 with TRBJ2-1; 9 bases agree with TRBD2. The CDR3 length is 15 residues. The V and J ends lost 1 base and 7 bases, in that order; junction bases with no gene match: 5. In germline, CDR1 is SGHVS, CDR2 FNYEAQ.

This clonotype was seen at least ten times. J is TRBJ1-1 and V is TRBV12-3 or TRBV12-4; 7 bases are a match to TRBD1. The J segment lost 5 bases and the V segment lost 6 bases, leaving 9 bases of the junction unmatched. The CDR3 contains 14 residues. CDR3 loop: CASSQQGPITEAFF. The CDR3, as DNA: TGTGCCAGCAGCCAACAGGGGCCTATTACTGAAGCTTTCTTT.

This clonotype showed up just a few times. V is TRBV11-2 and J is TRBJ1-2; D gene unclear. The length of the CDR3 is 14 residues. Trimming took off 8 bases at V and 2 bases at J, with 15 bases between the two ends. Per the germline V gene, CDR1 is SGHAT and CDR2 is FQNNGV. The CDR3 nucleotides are TGTGCCAGCTCACGGTCCCGATTCAACTATGGCTACACCTTC. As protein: CASSRSRFNYGYTF.

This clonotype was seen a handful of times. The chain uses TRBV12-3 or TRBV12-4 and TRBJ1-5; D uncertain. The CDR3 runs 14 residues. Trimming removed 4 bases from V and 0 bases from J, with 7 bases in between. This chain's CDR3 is CASSSMGSNQPQHF. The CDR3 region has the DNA TGTGCCAGCAGTTCCATGGGTAGCAATCAGCCCCAGCATTTT.

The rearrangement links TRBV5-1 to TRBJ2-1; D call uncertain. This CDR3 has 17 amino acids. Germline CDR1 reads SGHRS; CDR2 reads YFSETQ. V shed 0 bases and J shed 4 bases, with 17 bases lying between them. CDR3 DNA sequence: TGCGCCAGCAGCTTGGACAGAAGCGACCCAATATACAATGAGCAGTTCTTC. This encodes CASSLDRSDPIYNEQFF.

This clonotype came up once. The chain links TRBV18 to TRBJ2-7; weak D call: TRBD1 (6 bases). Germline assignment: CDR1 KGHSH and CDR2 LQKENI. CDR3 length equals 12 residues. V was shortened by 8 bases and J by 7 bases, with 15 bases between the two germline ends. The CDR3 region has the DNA TGTGCCAGCGCAGGACAGTCAAGGGAGCAGTACTTC. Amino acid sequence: CASAGQSREQYF.

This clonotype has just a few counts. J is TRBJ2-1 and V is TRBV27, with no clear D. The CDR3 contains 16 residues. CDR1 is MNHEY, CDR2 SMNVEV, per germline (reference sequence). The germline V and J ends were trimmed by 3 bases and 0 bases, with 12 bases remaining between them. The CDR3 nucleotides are TGTGCCAGCAGTTTCCTTCGCGGAAGCTCCTACAATGAGCAGTTCTTC. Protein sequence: CASSFLRGSSYNEQFF.

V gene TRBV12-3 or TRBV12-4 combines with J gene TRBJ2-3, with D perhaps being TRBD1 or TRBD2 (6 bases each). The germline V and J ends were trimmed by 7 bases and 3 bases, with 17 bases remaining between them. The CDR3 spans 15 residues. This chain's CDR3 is CASIKGGLRTDTQYF. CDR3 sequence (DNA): TGTGCCAGCATCAAAGGGGGGCTTAGAACAGATACGCAGTATTTT.

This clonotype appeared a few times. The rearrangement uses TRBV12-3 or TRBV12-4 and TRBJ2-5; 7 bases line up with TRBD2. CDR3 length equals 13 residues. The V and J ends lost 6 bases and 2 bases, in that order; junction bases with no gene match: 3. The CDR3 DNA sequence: TGTGCCAGCAGACCGGGACTACAAGAGACCCAGTACTTC. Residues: CASRPGLQETQYF.

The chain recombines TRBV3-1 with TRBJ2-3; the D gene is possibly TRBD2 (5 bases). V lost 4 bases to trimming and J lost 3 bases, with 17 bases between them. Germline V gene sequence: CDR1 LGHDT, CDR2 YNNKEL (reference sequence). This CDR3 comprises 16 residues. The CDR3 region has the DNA TGTGCCAGCAGCCGAGGACTCCCTAGCATTACAGATACGCAGTATTTT. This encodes CASSRGLPSITDTQYF.

CDR3 residues: CASSSSYGTENYGYTF. CDR3 DNA sequence: TGCGCCAGCAGCTCGAGCTATGGGACAGAAAACTATGGCTACACCTTC. This chain links TRBV5-1 with TRBJ1-2; TRBD1 aligns across 7 bases. CDR3 size: 16 residues. CDR1 and CDR2 from the germline V gene are SGHRS and YFSETQ. V trimming: 3 bases; J trimming: 2 bases; junction bases outside the gene matches: 10.

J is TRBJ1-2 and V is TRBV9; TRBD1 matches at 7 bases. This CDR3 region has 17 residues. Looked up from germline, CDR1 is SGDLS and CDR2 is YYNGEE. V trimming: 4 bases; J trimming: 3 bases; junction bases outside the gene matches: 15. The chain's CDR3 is CASSPKPGQFPYYGYTF. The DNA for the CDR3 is TGTGCCAGCAGCCCCAAACCGGGACAGTTCCCCTACTATGGCTACACCTTC.

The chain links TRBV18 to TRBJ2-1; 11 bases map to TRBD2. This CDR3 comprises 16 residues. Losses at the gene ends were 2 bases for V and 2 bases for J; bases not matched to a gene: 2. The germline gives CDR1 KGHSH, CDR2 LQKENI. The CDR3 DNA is TGTGCCAGCTCACCAACTAGCGGGGGCCCCTACAATGAGCAGTTCTTC. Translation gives CASSPTSGGPYNEQFF.

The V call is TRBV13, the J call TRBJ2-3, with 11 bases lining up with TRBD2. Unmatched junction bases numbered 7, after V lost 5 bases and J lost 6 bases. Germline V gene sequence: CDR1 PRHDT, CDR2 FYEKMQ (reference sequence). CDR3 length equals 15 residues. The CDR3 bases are TGTGCCAGCAGCGCGGGACTAGCGGTCTGGGATACGCAGTATTTT. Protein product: CASSAGLAVWDTQYF.

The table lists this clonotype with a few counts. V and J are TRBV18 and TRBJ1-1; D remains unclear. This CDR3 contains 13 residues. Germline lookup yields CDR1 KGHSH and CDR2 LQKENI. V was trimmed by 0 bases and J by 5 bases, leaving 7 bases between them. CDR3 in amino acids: CASSPPVETEAFF. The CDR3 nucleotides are TGTGCCAGCTCACCACCAGTAGAAACTGAAGCTTTCTTT.

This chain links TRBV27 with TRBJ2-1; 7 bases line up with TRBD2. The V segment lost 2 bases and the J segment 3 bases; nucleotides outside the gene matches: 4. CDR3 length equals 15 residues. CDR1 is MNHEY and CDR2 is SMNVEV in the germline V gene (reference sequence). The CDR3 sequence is CASSLSGVLYNEQFF. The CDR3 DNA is TGTGCCAGCAGTTTAAGCGGGGTACTCTACAATGAGCAGTTCTTC.

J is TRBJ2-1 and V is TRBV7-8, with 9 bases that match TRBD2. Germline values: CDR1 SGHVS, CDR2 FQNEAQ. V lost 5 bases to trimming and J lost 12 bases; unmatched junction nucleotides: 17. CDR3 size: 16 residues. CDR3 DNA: TGTGCCAGCAGCCGTCTTGGGACTAGCTCCCAAGGGGGGCAGTTCTTC. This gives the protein CASSRLGTSSQGGQFF.

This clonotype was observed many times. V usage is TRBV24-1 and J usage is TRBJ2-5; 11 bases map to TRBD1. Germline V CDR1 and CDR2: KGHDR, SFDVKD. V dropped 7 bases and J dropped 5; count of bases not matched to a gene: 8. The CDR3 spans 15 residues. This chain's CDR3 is CATSRRGTGGETQYF. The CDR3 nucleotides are TGTGCCACCAGCCGCCGTGGGACAGGGGGGGAGACCCAGTACTTC.

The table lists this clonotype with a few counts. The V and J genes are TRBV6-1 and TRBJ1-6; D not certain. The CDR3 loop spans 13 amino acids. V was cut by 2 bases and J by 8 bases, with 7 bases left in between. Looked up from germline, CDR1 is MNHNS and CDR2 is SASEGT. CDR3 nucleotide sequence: TGTGCCAGCAGTGAAACCGTTTATTCACCCCTCCACTTT. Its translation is CASSETVYSPLHF.

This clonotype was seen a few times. CDR3 nucleotide sequence: TGTGCCAGCAGCTCCCCCATCGGCAGGACGGACGGGTTTCATGGCTACACCTTC. Protein sequence: CASSSPIGRTDGFHGYTF. The chain employs TRBV7-9 and TRBJ1-2; no clear D gene. The CDR3 is made up of 18 amino acids. V dropped 4 bases and J dropped 6 bases, with 27 bases sitting between them. Looked up from germline, CDR1 is SEHNR and CDR2 is FQNEAQ (reference sequence).

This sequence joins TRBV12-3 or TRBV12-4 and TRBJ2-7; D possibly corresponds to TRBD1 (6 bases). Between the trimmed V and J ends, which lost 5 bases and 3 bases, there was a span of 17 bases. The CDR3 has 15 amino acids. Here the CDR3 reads CASSPTEQGHYEQYF. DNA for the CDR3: TGTGCCAGCAGTCCTACAGAACAGGGCCACTACGAGCAGTACTTC.

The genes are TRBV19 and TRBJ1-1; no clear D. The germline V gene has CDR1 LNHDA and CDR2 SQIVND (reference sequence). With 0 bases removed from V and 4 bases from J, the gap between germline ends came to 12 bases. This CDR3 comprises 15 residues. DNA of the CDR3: TGTGCCAGTAGTATAGATGCGGATATTTCCACTGAAGCTTTCTTT. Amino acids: CASSIDADISTEAFF.

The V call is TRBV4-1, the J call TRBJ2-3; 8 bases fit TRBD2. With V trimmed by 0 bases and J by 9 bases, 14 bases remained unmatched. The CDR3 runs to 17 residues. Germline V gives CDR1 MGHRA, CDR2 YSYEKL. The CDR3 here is CASSQDGGGPREGTQYF. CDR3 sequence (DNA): TGCGCCAGCAGCCAAGATGGTGGGGGCCCTCGGGAGGGAACGCAGTATTTT.

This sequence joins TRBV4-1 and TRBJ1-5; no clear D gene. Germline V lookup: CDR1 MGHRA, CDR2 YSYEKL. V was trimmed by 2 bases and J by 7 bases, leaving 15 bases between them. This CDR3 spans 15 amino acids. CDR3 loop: CASSQPFSRGQPQHF. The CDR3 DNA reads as TGCGCCAGCAGCCAACCGTTCTCACGCGGGCAGCCCCAGCATTTT.

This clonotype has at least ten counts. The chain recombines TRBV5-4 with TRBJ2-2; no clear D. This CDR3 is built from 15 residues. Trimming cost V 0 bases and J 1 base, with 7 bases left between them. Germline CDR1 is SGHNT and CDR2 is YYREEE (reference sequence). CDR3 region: CASSLARGNTGELFF. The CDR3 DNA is TGTGCCAGCAGCTTGGCGAGAGGGAACACCGGGGAGCTGTTTTTT.

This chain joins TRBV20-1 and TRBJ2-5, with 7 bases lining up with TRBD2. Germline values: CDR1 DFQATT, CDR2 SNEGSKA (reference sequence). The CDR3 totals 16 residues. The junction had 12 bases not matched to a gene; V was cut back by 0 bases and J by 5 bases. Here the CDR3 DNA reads TGCAGTGCTAGAGATCCCAATAGGGGCGGGGGTGAGACCCAGTACTTC. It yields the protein CSARDPNRGGGETQYF.

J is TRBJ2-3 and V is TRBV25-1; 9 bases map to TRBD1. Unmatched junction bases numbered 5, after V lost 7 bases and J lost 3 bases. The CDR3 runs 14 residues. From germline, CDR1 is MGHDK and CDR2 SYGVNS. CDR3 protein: CASTGQGRTDTQYF. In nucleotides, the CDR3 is TGTGCCAGCACCGGACAGGGGAGGACAGATACGCAGTATTTT.

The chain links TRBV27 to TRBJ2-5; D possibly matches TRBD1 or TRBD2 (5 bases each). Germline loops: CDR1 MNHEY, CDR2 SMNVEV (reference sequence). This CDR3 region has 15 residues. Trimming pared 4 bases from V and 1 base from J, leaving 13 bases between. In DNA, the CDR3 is TGTGCCAGCAGTTCTAAGGGACGGAGCCAAGAGACCCAGTACTTC. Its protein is CASSSKGRSQETQYF.